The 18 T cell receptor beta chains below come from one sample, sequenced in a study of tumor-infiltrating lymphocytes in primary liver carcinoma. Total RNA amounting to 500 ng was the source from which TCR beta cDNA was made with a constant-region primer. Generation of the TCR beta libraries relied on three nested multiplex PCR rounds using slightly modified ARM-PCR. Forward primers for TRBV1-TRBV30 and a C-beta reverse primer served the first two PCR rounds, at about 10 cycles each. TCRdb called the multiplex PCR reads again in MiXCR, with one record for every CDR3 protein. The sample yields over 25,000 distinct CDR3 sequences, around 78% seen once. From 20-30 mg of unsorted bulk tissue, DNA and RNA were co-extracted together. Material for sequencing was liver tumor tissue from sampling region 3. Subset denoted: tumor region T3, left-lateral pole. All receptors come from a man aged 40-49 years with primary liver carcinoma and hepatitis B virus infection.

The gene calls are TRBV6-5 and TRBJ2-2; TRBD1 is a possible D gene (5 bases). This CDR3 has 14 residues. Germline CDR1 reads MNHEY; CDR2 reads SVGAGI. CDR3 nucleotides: TGTACCATCAAGGACATAAGGAACACCGGGGAGCTGTTTTTT. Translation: CTIKDIRNTGELFF.

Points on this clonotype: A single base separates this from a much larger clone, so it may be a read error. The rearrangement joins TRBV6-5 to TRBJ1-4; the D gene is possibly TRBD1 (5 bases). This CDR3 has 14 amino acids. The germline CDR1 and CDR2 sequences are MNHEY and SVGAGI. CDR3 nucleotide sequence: TGTGCCAGCAGCCATCGAAGGGGTATTGAAAAACTGCTTTTT. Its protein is CASSHRRGIEKLLF.

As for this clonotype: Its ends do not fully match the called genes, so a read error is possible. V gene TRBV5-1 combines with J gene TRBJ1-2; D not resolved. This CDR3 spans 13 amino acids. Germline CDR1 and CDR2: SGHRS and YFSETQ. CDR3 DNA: TGCGACAGCAGTTCGACCAACGCCGTCGGCTACACCTTC. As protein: CDSSSTNAVGYTF.

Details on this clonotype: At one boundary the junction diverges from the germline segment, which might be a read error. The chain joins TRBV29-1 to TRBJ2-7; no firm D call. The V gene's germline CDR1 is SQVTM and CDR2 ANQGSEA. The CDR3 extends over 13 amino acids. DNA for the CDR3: TGCAGCGTTGCATGTGTTCCCTCCTACGAGCAGCACTTC. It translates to CSVACVPSYEQHF.

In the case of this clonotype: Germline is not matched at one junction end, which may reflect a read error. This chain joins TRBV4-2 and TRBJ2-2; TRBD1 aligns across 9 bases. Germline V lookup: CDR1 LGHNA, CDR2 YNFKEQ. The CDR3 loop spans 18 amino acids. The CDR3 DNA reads TGTGCCAGCAGCCAAATACTTGTGACAGGGGGTTCCCCCGGGGAGCTGTTCTTT. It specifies CASSQILVTGGSPGELFF.

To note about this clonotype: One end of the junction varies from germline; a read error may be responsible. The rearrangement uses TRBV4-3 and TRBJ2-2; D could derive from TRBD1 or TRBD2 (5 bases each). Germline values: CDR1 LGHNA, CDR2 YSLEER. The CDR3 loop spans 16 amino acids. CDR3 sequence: CASSQNPEGNPRELLF. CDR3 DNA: TGCGCCAGTAGCCAAAACCCAGAAGGAAACCCCAGGGAGCTGCTTTTT.

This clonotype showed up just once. Written as DNA, the CDR3 is TGTGTTAGCAGCCAATATGAGAGGTCTTACTCCTACGAGCAGTACTTC. It encodes CVSSQYERSYSYEQYF. V is TRBV4-2 and J is TRBJ2-7; D uncertain. The CDR3 totals 16 residues. The germline V gene has CDR1 LGHNA and CDR2 YNFKEQ.

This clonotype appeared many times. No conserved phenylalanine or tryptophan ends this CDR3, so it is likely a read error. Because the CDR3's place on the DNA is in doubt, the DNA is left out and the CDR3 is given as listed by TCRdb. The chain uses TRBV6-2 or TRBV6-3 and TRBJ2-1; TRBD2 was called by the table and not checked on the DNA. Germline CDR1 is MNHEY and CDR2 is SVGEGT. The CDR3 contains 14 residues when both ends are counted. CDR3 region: CASSTRTSGEERFS.

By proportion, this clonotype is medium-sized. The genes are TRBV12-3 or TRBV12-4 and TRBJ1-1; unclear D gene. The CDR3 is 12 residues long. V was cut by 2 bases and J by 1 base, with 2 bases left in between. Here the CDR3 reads CASSLKNTEAFF. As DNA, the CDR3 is TGTGCCAGCAGTTTAAAGAACACTGAAGCTTTCTTT.

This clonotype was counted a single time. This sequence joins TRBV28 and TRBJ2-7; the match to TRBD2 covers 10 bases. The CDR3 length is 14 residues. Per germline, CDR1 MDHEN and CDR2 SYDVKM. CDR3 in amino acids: CTTSLLAGAYEQYF. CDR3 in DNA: TGTACCACCAGTCTCCTAGCGGGAGCCTACGAGCAGTACTTC.

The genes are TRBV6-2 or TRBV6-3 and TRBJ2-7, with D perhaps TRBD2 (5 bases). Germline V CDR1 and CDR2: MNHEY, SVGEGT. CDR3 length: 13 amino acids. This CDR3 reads CASGPRTHLGQYF. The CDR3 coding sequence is TGTGCAAGCGGTCCTCGGACCCACCTGGGGCAGTACTTC.

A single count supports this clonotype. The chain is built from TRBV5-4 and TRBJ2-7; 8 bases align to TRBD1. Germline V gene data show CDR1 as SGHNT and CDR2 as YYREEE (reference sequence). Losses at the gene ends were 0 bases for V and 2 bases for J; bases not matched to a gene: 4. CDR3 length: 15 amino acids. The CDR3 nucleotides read TGTGCCAGCAGCTTGGACAGGGGGATCCCCTACGAGCAGTACTTC. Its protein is CASSLDRGIPYEQYF.

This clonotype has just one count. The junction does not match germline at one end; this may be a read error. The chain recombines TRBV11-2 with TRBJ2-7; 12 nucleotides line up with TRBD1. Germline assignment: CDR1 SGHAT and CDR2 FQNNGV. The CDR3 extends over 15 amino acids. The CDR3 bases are TGTGCCAGCTGCGGGGGACAGGGGGCTGTGCACGAGCAGCACTTC. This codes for CASCGGQGAVHEQHF.

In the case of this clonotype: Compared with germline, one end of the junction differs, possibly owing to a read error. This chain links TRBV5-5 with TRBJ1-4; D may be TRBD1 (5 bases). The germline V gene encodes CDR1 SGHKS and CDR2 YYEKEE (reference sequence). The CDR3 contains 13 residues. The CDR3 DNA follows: TGTGCCAGCAGCTTTGGGGGGAATGAAAAGCTGTTTTTT. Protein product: CASSFGGNEKLFF.

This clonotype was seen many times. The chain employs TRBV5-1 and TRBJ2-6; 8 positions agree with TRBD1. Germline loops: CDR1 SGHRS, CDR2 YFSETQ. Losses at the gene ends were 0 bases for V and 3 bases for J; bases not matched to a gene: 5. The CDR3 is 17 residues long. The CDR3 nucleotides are TGCGCCAGCAGCTTGGTCGGACAGGGAGGTGGGGCCAACGTCCTGACTTTC. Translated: CASSLVGQGGGANVLTF.

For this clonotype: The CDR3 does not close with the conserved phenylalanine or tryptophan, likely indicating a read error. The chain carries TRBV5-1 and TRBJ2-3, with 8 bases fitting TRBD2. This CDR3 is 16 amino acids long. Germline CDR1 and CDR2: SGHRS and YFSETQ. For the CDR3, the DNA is TGCACCAGCAGCTTGGGAGCGGGGGATTCGGGAGATACGCAGTATTTA. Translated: CTSSLGAGDSGDTQYL.

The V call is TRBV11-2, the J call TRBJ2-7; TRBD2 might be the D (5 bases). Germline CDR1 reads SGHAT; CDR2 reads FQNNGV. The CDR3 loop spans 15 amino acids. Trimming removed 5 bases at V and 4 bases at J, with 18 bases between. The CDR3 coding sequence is TGTGCCAGCAGCCCGTCGTGGCTAGCAGAGTACGAGCAGTACTTC. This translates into CASSPSWLAEYEQYF. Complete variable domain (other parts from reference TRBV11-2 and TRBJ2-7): EAGVAQSPRYKIIEKRQSVAFWCNPISGHATLYWYQQILGQGPKLLIQFQNNGVVDDSQLPKDRFSAERLKGVDSTLKIQPAKLEDSAVYLCASSPSWLAEYEQYFGPGTRLTVT.

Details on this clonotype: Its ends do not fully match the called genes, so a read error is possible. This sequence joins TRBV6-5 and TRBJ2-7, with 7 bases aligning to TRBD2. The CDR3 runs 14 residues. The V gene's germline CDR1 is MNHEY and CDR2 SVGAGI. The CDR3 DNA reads TGTGCCATCAGTTACGCGGGAGAGCCAGGCGAGCAGTATTTC. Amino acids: CAISYAGEPGEQYF.